The rows below give T cell receptor beta chains drawn from one sample of a study of T cells after yellow fever vaccination. Each CDR3 protein is one row after TCRdb ran MiXCR on the 5' RACE reads. The table includes 100,000 to 150,000 distinct CDR3 sequences, 6.5% to 8% detected once. The sequencing used CD4+ T cells sorted from PBMCs, collected 9 to 11 days after the first yellow fever vaccination. These receptors originate from a man younger than 35 who received the YFV17D yellow fever vaccine. Each CDR3 is given with its conserved first and last residue. The order of the fields is D gene, J gene, clone size, V gene, CDR3 DNA, CDR3 protein. A D gene is named only where the DNA matches it firmly. Some rows mark clone size as missing; the rest say once, few, many or name a class of expanded clone.

>.|TRBJ2-5|many|TRBV20-1
TGCAGTGCTAGAGATACAGTGGACATGGAAGAGTCCCAGTACTTC
CSARDTVDMEESQYF
>.|TRBJ1-5|many|TRBV7-2
TGTGCCAGCAGCCTTAGTAGCAATCAGCCCCAGCATTTT
CASSLSSNQPQHF
>.|TRBJ2-6|few|TRBV18
TGTGCCAGCTCACCAGGTTCACCGACCTCTGGGGCCAACGTCCTGACTTTC
CASSPGSPTSGANVLTF
>.|TRBJ1-6|many|TRBV7-8
TGTGCCAGCAGCTTAGCAGGAAATTACTCACCCCTCCACTTT
CASSLAGNYSPLHF
>.|TRBJ1-1|many|TRBV20-1
TGCAGTGCCGCAAACAGGGTGAACACTGAAGCTTTCTTT
CSAANRVNTEAFF
>.|TRBJ2-7|many|TRBV29-1
TGCAGCGCCCAGGGGGACTGGGAGCAGTACTTC
CSAQGDWEQYF
>.|TRBJ2-5|many|TRBV7-2
TGTGCCAGCAGCGCCGCGGGGGCCCAAGAGACCCAGTACTTC
CASSAAGAQETQYF
>TRBD1|TRBJ2-7|many|TRBV27
TGTGCCAGCAGTTTTCTTCCCGGGACAGGGGTCTACGAGCAGTACTTC
CASSFLPGTGVYEQYF
>.|TRBJ1-3|.|TRBV18
TGTGCCAGCTCACCACAGGACTCAAGCTCTGGAAACACCATATATTTT
CASSPQDSSSGNTIYF
>TRBD2|TRBJ2-3|.|TRBV2
TGTGCCAGCAGTGTATCAGCGGGGGGGCCCAGCACAGATACGCAGTATTTT
CASSVSAGGPSTDTQYF
>.|TRBJ1-2|many|TRBV20-1
TGCAGTGCTGGGGGACGACCCAACTATGGCTACACCTTC
CSAGGRPNYGYTF
>TRBD1|TRBJ1-1|many|TRBV7-2
TGTGCCAGCAGCTTAGACGGACAGGGGGGAACTGAAGCTTTCTTT
CASSLDGQGGTEAFF
>.|TRBJ1-1|many|TRBV20-1
TGCAGTGCTTACAGGAGACTGAACACTGAAGCTTTCTTT
CSAYRRLNTEAFF
>TRBD1|TRBJ2-5|many|TRBV5-4
TGTGCCAGCAGCAGACAGGGAGCGGTAGAGACCCAGTACTTC
CASSRQGAVETQYF
>TRBD2|TRBJ2-7|many|TRBV29-1
TGCAGCGTATCTATGGGGGGGAGCGACGAGCAGTACTTC
CSVSMGGSDEQYF
>.|TRBJ1-6|many|TRBV12-3/TRBV12-4
TGTGCCAGCAAACGCAGGGAAGTGTTTAATTCACCCCTCCACTTT
CASKRREVFNSPLHF
>TRBD2|TRBJ2-1|many|TRBV28
TGTGCCAGCACGAAACAGGGACTAGCGGGGTGGAAACTTGAGCAGTTCTTC
CASTKQGLAGWKLEQFF
>.|TRBJ2-2|many|TRBV5-8
TGTGCCAGCCGCCGGTGGAACACCGGGGAGCTGTTTTTT
CASRRWNTGELFF
>.|TRBJ1-5|many|TRBV6-6
TGTGCCAGCACGGCACAGAAGGATCAGCCCCAGCATTTT
CASTAQKDQPQHF
>TRBD1|TRBJ1-1|.|TRBV4-3
TGCGCCAGCAGCCAAAGTTCCGGGACAGCGTCCTGGCGATCGAACACTGAAGCTTTCTTT
CASSQSSGTASWRSNTEAFF
>.|TRBJ1-6|many|TRBV7-2
TGTGCCAGCAGCCGTCGGGGACGGAGTAATTCACCCCTCCACTTT
CASSRRGRSNSPLHF
>TRBD2|TRBJ2-5|.|TRBV5-4
TGTGCCAGCAGCTCCGGGACTAGCGGGGGGGAAGAGACCCAGTACTTC
CASSSGTSGGEETQYF
>.|TRBJ2-7|many|TRBV11-1
TGTGCCAGCAGCTTAGGACCCACACTCTACGAGCAGTACTTC
CASSLGPTLYEQYF
>.|TRBJ1-5|.|TRBV7-2
TGTGCCAGCAGCTTAATTAGGTCTCGCAATCAGCCCCAGCATTTT
CASSLIRSRNQPQHF
>TRBD1|TRBJ1-5|many|TRBV7-3
TGTGCCAGCAGCCCCCCTCAGGGGGCTGGCAATCAGCCCCAGCATTTT
CASSPPQGAGNQPQHF
>.|TRBJ2-3|many|TRBV4-2
TGTGCCAGCAGCCAAGATTTGGGGATCGGTGCAGATACGCAGTATTTT
CASSQDLGIGADTQYF
>TRBD1|TRBJ1-2|many|TRBV29-1
TGCAGCGTTGGTGTGGGACAGGGGAATTCCTACACCTTC
CSVGVGQGNSYTF
>.|TRBJ2-6|once|TRBV9
TGTGCCAGCAGCAGACACTCTGGGGCCAACGTCCTGACTTTC
CASSRHSGANVLTF
>.|TRBJ2-2|many|TRBV24-1
TGTGCCACCAGTGCCAGGACGAACACCGGGGAGCTGTTTTTT
CATSARTNTGELFF
>.|TRBJ2-1|many|TRBV11-2
TGTGCCAGCAGCTCTCCTCCCGGGTCGCCTAGTTCCTACAATGAGCAGTTCTTC
CASSSPPGSPSSYNEQFF
>.|TRBJ1-1|many|TRBV5-1
TGCGCCAGCAGCCCTGATACGGGCACTGAAGCTTTCTTT
CASSPDTGTEAFF
>.|TRBJ1-1|many|TRBV18
TGTGCCAGCTCAACGACAGGAAGCGGCTATCAGAACACTGAAGCTTTCTTT
CASSTTGSGYQNTEAFF
>.|TRBJ1-6|few|TRBV20-1
TGCAGTGCTAGGTTTCAGGACCGAAGCTCCTATGATTCACCCCTCCACTTT
CSARFQDRSSYDSPLHF
>TRBD1|TRBJ1-1|once|TRBV12-3/TRBV12-4
TGTACCAGCAGTTTAGACATTCTAGGGACAGGTTCGGGGAGAACTTTCTTT
CTSSLDILGTGSGRTFF
>.|TRBJ2-3|few|TRBV19
TGTGCCAGTAGTATAACGTACTCATCCGATACGCAGTATTTT
CASSITYSSDTQYF
>.|TRBJ1-1|many|TRBV18
TGTGCCAGCTCCCCGACAGTTAGAGACACTGAAGCTTTCTTT
CASSPTVRDTEAFF
>.|TRBJ1-6|many|TRBV6-6
TGTGCCAGCAGTTCCGGGGGGGTTTCACCCCTCCACTTT
CASSSGGVSPLHF
>.|TRBJ1-5|few|TRBV20-1
TGCAGTGCTAGCCGGGAGGGCAATCAGCCCCAGCATTTT
CSASREGNQPQHF
>.|TRBJ2-1|many|TRBV7-6
TGTGCCAGCAGCCCCAATCCACCTTCGGGGCTGGGGGTCAATGAGCAGTTCTTC
CASSPNPPSGLGVNEQFF
>.|TRBJ2-1|many|TRBV4-1
TGCGCCAGCAGCCACCCGCGGGGTGAGCAGTTCTTC
CASSHPRGEQFF